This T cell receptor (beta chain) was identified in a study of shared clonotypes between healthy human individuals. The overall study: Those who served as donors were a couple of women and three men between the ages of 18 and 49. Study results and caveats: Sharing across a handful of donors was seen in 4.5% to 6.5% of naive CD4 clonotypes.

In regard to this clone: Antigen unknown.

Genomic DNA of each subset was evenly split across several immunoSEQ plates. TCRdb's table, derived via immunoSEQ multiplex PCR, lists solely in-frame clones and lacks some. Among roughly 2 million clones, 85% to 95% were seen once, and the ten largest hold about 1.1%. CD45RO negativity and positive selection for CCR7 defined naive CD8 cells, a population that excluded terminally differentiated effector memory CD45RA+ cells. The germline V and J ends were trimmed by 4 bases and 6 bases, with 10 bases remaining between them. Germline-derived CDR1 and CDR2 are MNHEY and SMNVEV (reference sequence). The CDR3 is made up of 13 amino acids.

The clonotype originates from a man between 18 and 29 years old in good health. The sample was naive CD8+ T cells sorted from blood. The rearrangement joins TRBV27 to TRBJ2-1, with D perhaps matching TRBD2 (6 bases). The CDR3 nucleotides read TGTGCCAGCAGTTACCAGGGAGGCAATGAGCAGTTCTTC. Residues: CASSYQGGNEQFF.